The 18 T cell receptor beta chains listed next were all sequenced from one sample in a study of Tregs in tolerant kidney transplant recipients. Mixed chimerism was transient after nonmyeloablative marrow transplants from related graft donors. The assay was immunoSEQ multiplex PCR, and TCRdb's table has in-frame clones only and misses some. Here the sample spans roughly 52,000 clones, about 89% being singletons. The source was CD8+ T cells from blood (PBMCs), collected 24 months after the transplant. The receptor source for this set is a human patient who received a combined kidney and bone marrow transplant. Some T cells may have originated in the graft donor.

The chain has TRBV4-3 and TRBJ2-2; possible D gene TRBD1, 6 bases. CDR3 length: 15 residues. Trimming pared 4 bases from V and 3 bases from J, leaving 12 bases between. Per germline, CDR1 LGHNA and CDR2 YSLEER. The CDR3 is CASSPSGTHTGELFF. CDR3 in DNA: TGCGCCAGCAGCCCGTCCGGGACACACACCGGGGAGCTGTTTTTT.

The rearrangement joins TRBV2 to TRBJ1-5; tentative D call: TRBD1 (5 bases). Looked up from germline, CDR1 is SNHLY and CDR2 is FYNNEI. The V end was cut by 7 bases, the J end by 6 bases, with 10 bases between. The CDR3 is 12 amino acids. The CDR3 DNA is TGTGCCAGCAACCAAGGGGTTCAGCCCCAGCATTTT. Translated, it gives CASNQGVQPQHF. Combining the CDR3 with reference TRBV2 and TRBJ1-5 gives the whole variable domain EPEVTQTPSHQVTQMGQEVILRCVPISNHLYFYWYRQILGQKVEFLVSFYNNEISEKSEIFDDQFSVERPDGSNFTLKIRSTKLEDSAMYFCASNQGVQPQHFGDGTRLSIL.

This clone has more than one count but fewer than ten. This rearrangement joins TRBV19 to TRBJ1-3; no definite D call. V lost 6 bases and J lost 0, with 18 bases in between. Germline V lookup: CDR1 LNHDA, CDR2 SQIVND (reference sequence). This CDR3 has 17 residues. The CDR3 loop is CASSDTFPGASGNTIYF. The CDR3, as DNA: TGTGCCAGTAGCGATACGTTCCCAGGCGCCTCTGGAAACACCATATATTTT. Full variable domain (rest looked up from reference TRBV19 and TRBJ1-3): DGGITQSPKYLFRKEGQNVTLSCEQNLNHDAMYWYRQDPGQGLRLIYYSQIVNDFQKGDIAEGYSVSREKKESFPLTVTSAQKNPTAFYLCASSDTFPGASGNTIYFGEGSWLTVV.

V is TRBV5-5 and J is TRBJ2-1; 7 bases align to TRBD2. CDR1 is SGHKS and CDR2 is YYEKEE in the germline V gene (reference sequence). The CDR3 covers 18 residues. V lost 1 base and J lost 0; bases outside the gene matches: 10. The CDR3 DNA sequence: TGTGCCAGCAGCTTGTGGCTCCCGGGAGGTAACTCCTACAATGAGCAGTTCTTC. Translating it yields CASSLWLPGGNSYNEQFF.

The rearrangement joins TRBV28 to TRBJ1-5; D unresolved. The V gene's germline CDR1 is MDHEN and CDR2 SYDVKM. V was clipped by 2 bases and J by 2 bases, with 7 bases between them. The CDR3 spans 14 residues. CDR3: CASSLQARNQPQHF. DNA of the CDR3: TGTGCCAGCAGTTTACAGGCGCGCAATCAGCCCCAGCATTTT.

This chain joins TRBV9 and TRBJ2-7, with D unclear. V was cut by 4 bases and J by 6 bases, with 11 bases left in between. CDR3 length equals 12 residues. Germline values: CDR1 SGDLS, CDR2 YYNGEE. The chain's CDR3 is CASSPRRGEQYF. CDR3 coding DNA: TGTGCCAGCAGCCCCCGTCGAGGCGAGCAGTACTTC.

The chain couples TRBV6-5 to TRBJ2-5, with a weak D call TRBD1 (5 bases). CDR1 MNHEY and CDR2 SVGAGI come from the germline V gene. V lost 3 bases and J 5 bases, leaving 10 bases between the germline ends. The CDR3 totals 13 residues. This CDR3 is CASSYQGMETQYF. The DNA for the CDR3 is TGTGCCAGCAGTTATCAGGGTATGGAGACCCAGTACTTC.

The chain uses TRBV2 and TRBJ2-4, with D possibly TRBD2 on 6 matching bases. V was clipped by 2 bases and J by 6 bases, with 11 bases between them. Per the germline V gene, CDR1 is SNHLY and CDR2 is FYNNEI. The CDR3 covers 14 residues. CDR3 coding DNA: TGTGCCAGCAGTGAACGGCTAGCGTTAAACATTCAGTACTTC. Protein product: CASSERLALNIQYF.

The chain joins TRBV28 to TRBJ2-5; D not certain. V was trimmed by 7 bases and J by 1 base, leaving 7 bases between them. The germline CDR1 and CDR2 sequences are MDHEN and SYDVKM. CDR3 size: 12 residues. The CDR3 sequence is CASMPTQETQYF. CDR3 bases: TGTGCCAGCATGCCTACCCAAGAGACCCAGTACTTC.

The V call is TRBV27, the J call TRBJ1-2; possibly TRBD1 for D (5 bases). CDR3 length equals 14 residues. Trimming cost V 3 bases and J 8 bases, with 16 bases left between them. Germline assignment: CDR1 MNHEY and CDR2 SMNVEV (reference sequence). The CDR3 sequence: CASSLSGKGNGYTF. In DNA, the CDR3 is TGTGCCAGCAGTTTGTCGGGCAAGGGGAACGGCTACACCTTC.

Remarks on this clone: One end of the junction does not line up with germline, which may come from a read error. Other DNA sequences in this sample translate to the same CDR3. This chain uses TRBV30 with TRBJ1-6; 7 bases line up with TRBD1. CDR3 size: 14 residues. Germline lookup yields CDR1 GTSNPN and CDR2 SVGIG (reference sequence). The DNA for the CDR3 is TGTGCCTGGAGTTGGGACAGAGATAATTCCCCCCTCCACTTT. It yields the protein CAWSWDRDNSPLHF. The complete variable domain, with remaining parts taken from reference TRBV30 and TRBJ1-6, reads SQTIHQWPATLVQPVGSPLSLECTVEGTSNPNLYWYRQAAGRGLQLLFYSVGIGQISSEVPQNLSASRPQDRQFILSSKKLLLSDSGFYLCAWSWDRDNSPLHFGNGTRLTVT.

V usage is TRBV27 and J usage is TRBJ2-1; 13 nucleotides line up with TRBD2. The J segment lost 6 bases and the V segment lost 8 bases, leaving 4 bases of the junction unmatched. Germline-derived CDR1 and CDR2 are MNHEY and SMNVEV (reference sequence). The CDR3 has 14 amino acids. For the CDR3, the DNA is TGTGCCAGCCAACTAGCGGGAGGGCCCAATGAGCAGTTCTTC. It translates to CASQLAGGPNEQFF.

J is TRBJ2-1 and V is TRBV20-1; D perhaps matches TRBD2 (5 bases). Germline V gives CDR1 DFQATT, CDR2 SNEGSKA (reference sequence). The CDR3 loop spans 11 amino acids. The ends were cut back, 8 bases at V and 7 bases at J, with 12 bases in the middle. The CDR3 is CSPRGGNEQFF. DNA of the CDR3: TGCAGTCCTCGGGGTGGGAATGAGCAGTTCTTC.

The genes are TRBV9 and TRBJ1-4, with TRBD1 matching 12 bases. CDR1 is SGDLS and CDR2 is YYNGEE in the germline V gene. CDR3 length: 16 residues. V lost 2 bases, J lost 8 bases, and 7 bases stayed unmatched. The CDR3 nucleotides read TGTGCCAGCAGCGTTGGGGACAGGGGGCAGATGGAAAAACTGTTTTTT. It encodes CASSVGDRGQMEKLFF.

This clone has only one observation. The gene calls are TRBV28 and TRBJ1-1, with D maybe TRBD1 (6 bases). CDR1 is MDHEN and CDR2 is SYDVKM in the germline V gene. This CDR3 has 17 residues. With 2 bases removed from V and 0 bases from J, the gap between germline ends came to 16 bases. This CDR3 is CASSLNRASWVNTEAFF. The CDR3 DNA reads TGTGCCAGCAGTTTAAACAGGGCTTCCTGGGTGAACACTGAAGCTTTCTTT.

The rearrangement uses TRBV27 and TRBJ2-1, with D perhaps matching TRBD2 (5 bases). The CDR3 is made up of 15 amino acids. Per germline, CDR1 MNHEY and CDR2 SMNVEV (reference sequence). V was clipped by 3 bases and J by 7 bases, with 16 bases between them. The CDR3 nucleotides are TGTGCCAGCAGTTTGGCGGGTTCCATCTGGAATGAGCAGTTCTTC. Protein product: CASSLAGSIWNEQFF.

This clone was observed a single time. The chain recombines TRBV5-1 with TRBJ1-1, with D maybe TRBD1 (6 bases). The CDR3 runs to 20 residues. V shed 4 bases and J shed 0 bases, with 28 bases lying between them. Germline V gene sequence: CDR1 SGHRS, CDR2 YFSETQ. The DNA of the CDR3 is TGCGCCAGCAGCCCCCACCAGGACAGCAGAAAACTCGTTATGAACACTGAAGCTTTCTTT. As protein: CASSPHQDSRKLVMNTEAFF.

CDR3 loop: CASSYRDRGGYTF. CDR3 nucleotides: TGTGCCAGCAGTTACCGTGACAGGGGTGGCTACACCTTC. The gene calls are TRBV27 and TRBJ1-2; the match to TRBD1 covers 8 bases. The CDR3 length is 13 residues. J was trimmed by 7 bases and V by 4 bases; bases with no gene match: 5. The germline V gene encodes CDR1 MNHEY and CDR2 SMNVEV (reference sequence).